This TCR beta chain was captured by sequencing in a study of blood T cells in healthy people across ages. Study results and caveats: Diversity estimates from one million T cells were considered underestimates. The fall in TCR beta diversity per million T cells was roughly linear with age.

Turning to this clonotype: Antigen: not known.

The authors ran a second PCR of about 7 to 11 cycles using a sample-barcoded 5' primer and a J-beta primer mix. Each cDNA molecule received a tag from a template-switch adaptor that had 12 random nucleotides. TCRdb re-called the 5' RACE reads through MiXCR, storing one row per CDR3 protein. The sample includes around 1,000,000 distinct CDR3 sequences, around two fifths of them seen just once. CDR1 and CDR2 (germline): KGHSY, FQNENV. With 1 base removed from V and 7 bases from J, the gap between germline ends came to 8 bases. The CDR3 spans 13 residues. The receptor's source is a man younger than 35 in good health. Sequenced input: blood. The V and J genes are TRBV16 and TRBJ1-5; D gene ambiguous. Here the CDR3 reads CASSQLLGQPQHF. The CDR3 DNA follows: TGTGCCAGCAGCCAATTGTTGGGGCAGCCCCAGCATTTT.